These T cell receptor beta chains were read from a single sample in a study of blood T cell repertoires in COVID-19. Measured with immunoSEQ multiplex PCR; TCRdb has only the in-frame clones, and not every one. The sample shows 350,000 to 400,000 clones, 80% to 90% of them seen only once. The specimen sequenced was PBMCs or T cells enriched from blood (not recorded which). The receptor source for this set is a young man who had recovered from COVID-19. CDR3s leave out the opening cysteine and the closing phenylalanine or tryptophan. Fields, in order: J gene, V gene, CDR3 protein.

TRBJ1-1 TRBV6-5 ASRRVTEAF
TRBJ2-3 TRBV2 ASSSGRGPSTDTQY
TRBJ2-7 TRBV27 ASSSWGGAYEQY
TRBJ2-7 TRBV4-3 ASSQVYASGYEQY
TRBJ2-3 TRBV7-2 ASRKTSTDTQY
TRBJ2-1 TRBV7-2 ASSFTGGANFEQF
TRBJ1-1 TRBV18 ASSPQRGEAF
TRBJ1-2 TRBV5-4 ASSSKESDYGYT
TRBJ1-2 TRBV6-2/TRBV6-3 ASSDRAPNYGYT
TRBJ1-5 TRBV7-9 ASSSSLNQPQH
TRBJ2-1 TRBV4-2 ASSQEAGGNYNEQF
TRBJ1-2 TRBV6-1 ASSEAGRQTFGYT
TRBJ2-1 TRBV5-1 ASSLSGNEQF
TRBJ1-6 TRBV28 ASTLSPYNSPLH
TRBJ2-1 TRBV6-5 ASSYRQKSL
TRBJ2-7 TRBV28 ASSPKGLAGFVEQY
TRBJ2-3 TRBV2 ASSEGSGGSTDTQY
TRBJ1-4 TRBV7-2 ASSSRVATNEKLF
TRBJ1-2 TRBV5-6 ASRFNRVGYGYT
TRBJ2-3 TRBV3-1/TRBV3-2 ASSQVIGGGGIPSTDTQY
TRBJ1-2 TRBV7-9 ASSSGQMGAGYT
TRBJ2-7 TRBV5-1 ASSLAPSGSYEQY
TRBJ1-5 TRBV19 ASSIEGARVNQPQH
TRBJ1-5 TRBV4-1 ASSQVPAGQPQH
TRBJ2-2 TRBV5-1 ASSLRLVDTGELF
TRBJ1-1 TRBV6-5 ASSFLWGESAAF
TRBJ2-5 TRBV9 ASSVTGVYQETQY
TRBJ2-1 TRBV30 AWIPLAGTYNEQF
TRBJ2-3 TRBV7-8 ASSLHPGHSVDTQY
TRBJ2-7 TRBV7-8 ASSLEASGMDYEQY
TRBJ1-6 TRBV7-9 ASSSQGSPLH
TRBJ1-1 TRBV4-1 ASSQPTANTEAF
TRBJ1-6 TRBV2 ASSDGDSPLH
TRBJ2-1 TRBV4-1 ASSILPLPSSYNEQF
TRBJ2-2 TRBV7-2 ASSLRLAGAGELF
TRBJ2-5 TRBV19 ASSLSGIQETQY
TRBJ1-1 TRBV6-5 ASSYLDGGEAF
TRBJ2-7 TRBV6-5 ATRVAGGPNYEQY
TRBJ2-5 TRBV7-8 ASSLVTSGGAVETQY
TRBJ1-4 TRBV5-1 ASSVTGATNEKLF
TRBJ2-5 TRBV4-2 ASSQDLTSQETQY
TRBJ1-1 TRBV7-8 ASSLGRGMNTEAF
TRBJ1-5 TRBV7-9 ASSSLSGGLGNQPQH
TRBJ2-2 TRBV5-1 ASSPSAGTTTGELF
TRBJ2-7 TRBV19 ASRDTSGRFYEQY
TRBJ2-5 TRBV4-1 ASSLGPPVSGQETQY
TRBJ2-1 TRBV19 ASSMSGASSYNEQF
TRBJ1-2 TRBV6-5 ASTGGSDYGYT